This T cell receptor (beta chain) derives from a study of blood T cell repertoires in COVID-19. Study-wide context: Samples taken during acute and convalescent COVID-19 were collected in the United States, Italy and Spain. PBMCs, B-cell-depleted T cells, or T cells were the source of the cDNA or gDNA that made up the material.

The data were produced by immunoSEQ multiplex PCR, yet TCRdb's version contains in-frame clones alone and is incomplete. The sample yields over 150,000 clones, approximately 82% seen once. This receptor was obtained from a human donor in a cohort sampled during active COVID-19. Sequenced: peripheral blood.

The CDR3 region has the DNA TGTGCCAGCAGTTTCGGCGGGAGTACCGGGGAGCTGTTTTTT. Its translation: CASSFGGSTGELFF. The genes are TRBV28 and TRBJ2-2; 7 bases fit TRBD2. V shed 3 bases and J 5 bases; nucleotides not matched to a gene: 3. The germline gives CDR1 MDHEN, CDR2 SYDVKM. This CDR3 region has 14 residues.